The 20 T cell receptor beta chains below were found in one sample sequenced in a study of early T cells in non-severe SARS-CoV-2 infection. Using its own MiXCR run on the 5' RACE reads, TCRdb lists one record per CDR3 protein. The table has tens of thousands of distinct CDR3 sequences, roughly an eighth seen once. Sequencing was carried out using whole blood. The source of these receptors is an adult who was a healthcare worker with PCR-confirmed SARS-CoV-2 infection or an uninfected control (not recorded which).

Ten or more counts support this clonotype. This rearrangement joins TRBV30 to TRBJ1-1; D uncertain. The germline V gene encodes CDR1 GTSNPN and CDR2 SVGIG (reference sequence). This CDR3 region has 15 residues. Trimming removed 4 bases from V and 0 bases from J, with 15 bases in between. The CDR3 region has the DNA TGTGCCTGGAAATCAACGGGGATCATGAACACTGAAGCTTTCTTT. Amino acid sequence: CAWKSTGIMNTEAFF.

In its sample, this clonotype was seen a few times. The chain carries TRBV10-3 and TRBJ1-1; D is unclear. With 7 bases removed from V and 3 bases from J, the gap between germline ends came to 15 bases. The CDR3 is 14 amino acids. Per the germline V gene, CDR1 is ENHRY and CDR2 is SYGVKD. The CDR3 here is CAITSSPRDTEAFF. As DNA, the CDR3 is TGTGCCATCACTTCTTCGCCTCGGGACACTGAAGCTTTCTTT.

This clonotype has only a few counts. The chain links TRBV29-1 to TRBJ1-2; D may be TRBD1 (6 bases). The germline V gene has CDR1 SQVTM and CDR2 ANQGSEA. The V end lost 4 bases, the J end lost 3 bases, and 12 bases lay between the germline ends. This CDR3 contains 13 residues. CDR3 loop: CSVAPGDHYGYTF. CDR3 sequence (DNA): TGCAGCGTTGCCCCAGGGGACCACTATGGCTACACCTTC.

This clonotype has a count of ten or more. This sequence joins TRBV28 and TRBJ2-3; TRBD2 agrees at 7 bases. Germline V gives CDR1 MDHEN, CDR2 SYDVKM. V trimming: 5 bases; J trimming: 6 bases; junction bases outside the gene matches: 14. This CDR3 has 16 residues. The CDR3 sequence: CASSVDLGGYNDTQYF. CDR3 DNA sequence: TGTGCCAGCAGTGTTGACTTGGGGGGGTATAACGATACGCAGTATTTT.

This chain joins TRBV3-1 and TRBJ1-5; D ambiguous. CDR3 length: 14 residues. Germline V gives CDR1 LGHDT, CDR2 YNNKEL (reference sequence). V shed 2 bases and J shed 4 bases, with 9 bases lying between them. DNA of the CDR3: TGTGCCAGCAGCCAATCCGGGTCTAATCAGCCCCAGCATTTT. This translates into CASSQSGSNQPQHF.

This clonotype came up a few times. This sequence joins TRBV5-1 and TRBJ2-3, with no clear D. The ends were cut back, 0 bases at V and 4 bases at J, with 9 bases in the middle. Germline V gene data show CDR1 as SGHRS and CDR2 as YFSETQ. The CDR3 covers 14 residues. The CDR3: CASSLAYRADTQYF. CDR3 coding DNA: TGCGCCAGCAGCTTGGCCTACCGGGCAGATACGCAGTATTTT. Full variable domain (remainder filled in from reference TRBV5-1 and TRBJ2-3): KAGVTQTPRYLIKTRGQQVTLSCSPISGHRSVSWYQQTPGQGLQFLFEYFSETQRNKGNFPGRFSGRQFSNSRSEMNVSTLELGDSALYLCASSLAYRADTQYFGPGTRLTVL.

This clonotype occurred many times. The chain has TRBV24-1 and TRBJ2-5; D possibly uses TRBD1 or TRBD2 (6 bases each). The V gene's germline CDR1 is KGHDR and CDR2 SFDVKD. The CDR3 loop spans 15 amino acids. V was pared by 1 base and J by 2 bases, with 10 bases between. Here the CDR3 DNA reads TGTGCCACCAGTGATTTCAGGGGAGGACAAGAGACCCAGTACTTC. Encoded protein: CATSDFRGGQETQYF.

V gene TRBV6-5 combines with J gene TRBJ1-2, with TRBD1 matching over 8 bases. CDR1 is MNHEY, CDR2 SVGAGI, per germline. The CDR3 contains 15 residues. With V trimmed by 2 bases and J by 2 bases, 4 bases remained unmatched. CDR3 nucleotides: TGTGCCAGCAGTTACGAGGGGACAGGCAACTATGGCTACACCTTC. Encoded protein: CASSYEGTGNYGYTF.

The rearrangement links TRBV29-1 to TRBJ1-2; tentatively, D is TRBD1 (6 bases). The V gene lost 4 bases and the J gene lost 7 bases, with 13 bases spanning the gap. The germline V gene has CDR1 SQVTM and CDR2 ANQGSEA. This CDR3 region has 12 residues. The CDR3 DNA is TGCAGCGTTGTCGCACAGGGTCCTGGCTACACCTTC. As protein: CSVVAQGPGYTF.

This rearrangement joins TRBV9 to TRBJ2-1; no clear D. This CDR3 comprises 17 residues. Germline-derived CDR1 and CDR2 are SGDLS and YYNGEE. V lost 0 bases and J 0 bases, leaving 13 bases between the germline ends. The CDR3 reads CASSVEETKNSYNEQFF. The CDR3 DNA follows: TGTGCCAGCAGCGTAGAAGAGACAAAGAACTCCTACAATGAGCAGTTCTTC.

This clonotype was observed a few times. This chain links TRBV5-5 with TRBJ2-7; D possibly uses TRBD1 or TRBD2 (5 bases each). Per germline, CDR1 SGHKS and CDR2 YYEKEE (reference sequence). V was shortened by 3 bases and J by 2 bases, with 15 bases between the two germline ends. The CDR3 is 15 residues long. CDR3 nucleotides: TGTGCCAGCAGCTCTCCGGGACCTCTGACCTACGAGCAGTACTTC. Translation gives CASSSPGPLTYEQYF.

The rearrangement uses TRBV7-9 and TRBJ1-2, with a possible D match to TRBD1 (5 bases). Germline lookup yields CDR1 SEHNR and CDR2 FQNEAQ (reference sequence). This CDR3 is built from 15 residues. Between the trimmed V and J ends, which lost 1 base and 4 bases, there was a span of 13 bases. The CDR3 here is CASSLDAGTLYGYTF. CDR3 nucleotides: TGTGCCAGCAGCTTAGACGCAGGGACCCTCTATGGCTACACCTTC.

This chain uses TRBV7-2 with TRBJ2-7; D possibly uses TRBD1 or TRBD2 (6 bases each). Germline assignment: CDR1 SGHTA and CDR2 FQGNSA. The V end was cut by 0 bases, the J end by 1 base, with 19 bases between. CDR3 length: 18 amino acids. The CDR3 DNA reads TGTGCCAGCAGCTTAGCGAATCCTTCGGGGGCTCGGTCCTACGAGCAGTACTTC. Amino acid sequence: CASSLANPSGARSYEQYF.

The chain employs TRBV27 and TRBJ1-5, with TRBD1 identical over 7 bases. This CDR3 contains 15 residues. Germline V gene sequence: CDR1 MNHEY, CDR2 SMNVEV (reference sequence). V trimming: 5 bases; J trimming: 6 bases; junction bases outside the gene matches: 10. The CDR3: CASSPGTASGQPQHF. The CDR3 DNA is TGTGCCAGCAGTCCAGGGACAGCCTCTGGTCAGCCCCAGCATTTT.

This clonotype has ten or more counts. V usage is TRBV11-2 and J usage is TRBJ1-4, with D perhaps TRBD1 (5 bases). Germline values: CDR1 SGHAT, CDR2 FQNNGV. The CDR3 length is 14 residues. V was pared by 2 bases and J by 11 bases, with 15 bases between. CDR3 sequence: CASSLSRRGRKLFF. CDR3 nucleotide sequence: TGTGCCAGCAGCTTAAGTCGGCGGGGGAGGAAACTGTTTTTT.

This clonotype was seen repeatedly, ten times or more. The chain joins TRBV20-1 to TRBJ2-2; TRBD1 might be the D (6 bases). Looked up from germline, CDR1 is DFQATT and CDR2 is SNEGSKA (reference sequence). V lost 0 bases to trimming and J lost 8 bases, with 13 bases between them. The CDR3 covers 14 residues. This CDR3 reads CSARETGALGELFF. In DNA, the CDR3 is TGCAGTGCTAGAGAGACAGGCGCGCTGGGGGAGCTGTTTTTT.

This clonotype was counted ten times or more. The rearrangement links TRBV19 to TRBJ2-1; the match to TRBD2 covers 9 bases. With V trimmed by 1 base and J by 4 bases, 2 bases remained unmatched. CDR3 length equals 15 residues. Germline V lookup: CDR1 LNHDA, CDR2 SQIVND (reference sequence). Here the CDR3 reads CASSIGSGGYNEQFF. The DNA for the CDR3 is TGTGCCAGTAGTATAGGTAGCGGGGGTTACAATGAGCAGTTCTTC.

The rearrangement uses TRBV6-6 and TRBJ1-2, with 11 bases aligning to TRBD1. Germline V gene sequence: CDR1 MNHNY, CDR2 SVGAGI (reference sequence). The V and J ends lost 4 bases and 4 bases, in that order; junction bases with no gene match: 5. The CDR3 is 15 residues long. The CDR3 loop is CASSFGTGGSYGYTF. The DNA of the CDR3 is TGTGCCAGCAGTTTCGGGACAGGGGGATCCTATGGCTACACCTTC.

The chain couples TRBV5-1 to TRBJ1-1; 12 nucleotides align to TRBD1. CDR1 SGHRS and CDR2 YFSETQ come from the germline V gene. With V trimmed by 5 bases and J by 6 bases, 8 bases remained unmatched. This CDR3 spans 15 amino acids. CDR3 region: CASRAGTGGFSEAFF. For the CDR3, the DNA is TGCGCCAGCAGGGCCGGGACAGGGGGCTTTTCTGAAGCTTTCTTT. Full variable domain (remainder filled in from reference TRBV5-1 and TRBJ1-1): KAGVTQTPRYLIKTRGQQVTLSCSPISGHRSVSWYQQTPGQGLQFLFEYFSETQRNKGNFPGRFSGRQFSNSRSEMNVSTLELGDSALYLCASRAGTGGFSEAFFGQGTRLTVV.

The genes are TRBV30 and TRBJ2-3; TRBD2 agrees at 9 bases. J was trimmed by 0 bases and V by 0 bases; bases with no gene match: 4. Germline CDR1 reads GTSNPN; CDR2 reads SVGIG (reference sequence). This CDR3 is built from 16 residues. The DNA of the CDR3 is TGTGCCTGGAGTGTTGGGACTAGCACGAGCACAGATACGCAGTATTTT. Protein product: CAWSVGTSTSTDTQYF.